This T cell receptor beta chain was found in a study of identical twins. Study findings and constraints: It was cross-sectional statistical analysis, not following the same donors, that the conclusions relied on.

In the case of this clonotype: Its specificity is not known.

Trimming took 3 bases from V and 5 from J, leaving 11 bases between them. The CDR3 is 13 amino acids. Germline CDR1 is SGHRS and CDR2 is YFSETQ. Template switching added a universal primer site; cDNA carried unique molecular identifiers. TCRdb independently ran MiXCR on the 5' RACE reads; one entry per CDR3 protein. This sample carries around 960,000 distinct CDR3 sequences, roughly an eighth of them seen once, and the ten largest clones take around 1.5%. This sample also belongs to another study, concerning yellow fever vaccine responses in identical twins. That report adds: Twins showed a vaccine T cell response that reportedly seemed partly convergent, partly personalized.

This TCR derives from a woman between 18 and 30 years old in good health. V usage is TRBV5-1 and J usage is TRBJ2-5; no firm D call. The sample comprised PBMCs. The CDR3 sequence: CASSYFPLETQYF. CDR3 nucleotides: TGCGCCAGCAGCTACTTTCCTCTTGAGACCCAGTACTTC.